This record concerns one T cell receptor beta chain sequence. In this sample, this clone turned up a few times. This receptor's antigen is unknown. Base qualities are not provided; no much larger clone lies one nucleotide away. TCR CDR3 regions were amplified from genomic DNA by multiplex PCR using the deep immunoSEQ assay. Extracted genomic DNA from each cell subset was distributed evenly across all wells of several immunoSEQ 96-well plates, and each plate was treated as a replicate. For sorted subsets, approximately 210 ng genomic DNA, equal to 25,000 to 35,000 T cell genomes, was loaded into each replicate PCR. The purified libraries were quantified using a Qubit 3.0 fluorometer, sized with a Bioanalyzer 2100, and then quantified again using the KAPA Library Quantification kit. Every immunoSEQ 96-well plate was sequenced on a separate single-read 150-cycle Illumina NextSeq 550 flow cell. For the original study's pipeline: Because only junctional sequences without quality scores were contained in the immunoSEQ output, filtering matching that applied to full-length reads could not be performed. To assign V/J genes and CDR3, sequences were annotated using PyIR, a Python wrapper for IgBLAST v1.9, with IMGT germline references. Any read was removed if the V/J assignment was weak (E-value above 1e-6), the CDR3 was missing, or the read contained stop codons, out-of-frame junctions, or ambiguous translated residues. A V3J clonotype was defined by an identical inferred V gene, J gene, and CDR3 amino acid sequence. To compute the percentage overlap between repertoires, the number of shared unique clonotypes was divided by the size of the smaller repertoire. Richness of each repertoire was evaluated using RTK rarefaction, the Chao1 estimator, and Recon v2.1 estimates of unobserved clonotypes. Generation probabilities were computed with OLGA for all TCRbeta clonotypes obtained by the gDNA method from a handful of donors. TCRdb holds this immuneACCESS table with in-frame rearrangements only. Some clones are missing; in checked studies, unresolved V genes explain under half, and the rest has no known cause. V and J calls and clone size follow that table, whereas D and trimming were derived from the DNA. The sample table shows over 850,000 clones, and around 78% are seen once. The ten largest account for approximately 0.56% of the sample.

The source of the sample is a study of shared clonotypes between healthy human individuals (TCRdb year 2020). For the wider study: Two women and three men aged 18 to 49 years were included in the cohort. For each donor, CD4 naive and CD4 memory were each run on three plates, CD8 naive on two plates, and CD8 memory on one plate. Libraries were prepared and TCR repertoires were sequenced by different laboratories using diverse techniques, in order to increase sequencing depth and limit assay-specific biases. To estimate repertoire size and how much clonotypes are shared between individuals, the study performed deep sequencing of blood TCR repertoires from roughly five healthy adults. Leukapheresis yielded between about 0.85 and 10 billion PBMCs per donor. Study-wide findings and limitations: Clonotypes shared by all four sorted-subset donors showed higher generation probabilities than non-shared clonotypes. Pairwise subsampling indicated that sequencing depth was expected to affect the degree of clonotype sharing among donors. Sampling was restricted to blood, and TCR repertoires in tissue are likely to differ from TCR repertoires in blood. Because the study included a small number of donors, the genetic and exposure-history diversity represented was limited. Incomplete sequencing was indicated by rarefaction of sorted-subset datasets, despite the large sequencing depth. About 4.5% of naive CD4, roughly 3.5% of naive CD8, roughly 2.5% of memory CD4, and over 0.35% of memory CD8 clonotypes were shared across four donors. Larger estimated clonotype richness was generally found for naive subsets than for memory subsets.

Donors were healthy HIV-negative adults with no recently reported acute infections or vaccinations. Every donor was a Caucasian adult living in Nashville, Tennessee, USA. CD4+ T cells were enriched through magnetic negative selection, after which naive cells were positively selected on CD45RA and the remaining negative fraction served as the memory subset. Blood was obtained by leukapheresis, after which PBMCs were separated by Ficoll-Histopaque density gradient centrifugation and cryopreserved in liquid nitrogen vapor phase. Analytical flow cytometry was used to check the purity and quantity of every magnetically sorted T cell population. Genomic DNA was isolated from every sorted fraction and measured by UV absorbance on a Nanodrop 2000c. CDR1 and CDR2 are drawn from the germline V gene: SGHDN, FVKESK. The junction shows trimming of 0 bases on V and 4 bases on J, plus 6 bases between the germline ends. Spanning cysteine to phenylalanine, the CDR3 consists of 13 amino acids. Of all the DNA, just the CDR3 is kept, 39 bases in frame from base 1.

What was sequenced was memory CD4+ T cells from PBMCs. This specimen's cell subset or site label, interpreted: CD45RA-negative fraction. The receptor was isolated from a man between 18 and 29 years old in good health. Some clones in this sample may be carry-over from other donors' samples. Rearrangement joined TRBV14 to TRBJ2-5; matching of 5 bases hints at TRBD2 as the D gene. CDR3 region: CASSQELVETQYF. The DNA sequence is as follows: TGTGCCAGCAGCCAAGAACTAGTAGAGACCCAGTACTTC.